This TCR beta chain comes out of a study of memory CD4+ T cells and cytomegalovirus serostatus. The sort gate was single viable CD3+CD4+CD8-CD45RO+ cells for memory CD4+ T cells. Data came from immunoSEQ multiplex PCR; TCRdb stores just in-frame clones and leaves some out. The repertoire includes approximately 30,000 clones, around 74% of them detected once, and 0.6% to 0.7% sits in the top ten. The V and J ends lost 3 bases and 3 bases, in that order; junction bases with no gene match: 10. This CDR3 has 17 residues. Germline V lookup: CDR1 LNHNV, CDR2 YYDKDF (reference sequence). Sequencing input: memory CD4+ T cells from blood. This sequence was found in an adult in good health and CMV-seronegative. Some clones in this sample may be carry-over from other donors' samples. This sequence joins TRBV15 and TRBJ1-5; 8 positions agree with TRBD1. DNA of the CDR3: TGTGCCACCAGCAGCCGAAGGACAGGGTCCCTCAATCAGCCCCAGCATTTT. This sequence encodes CATSSRRTGSLNQPQHF.